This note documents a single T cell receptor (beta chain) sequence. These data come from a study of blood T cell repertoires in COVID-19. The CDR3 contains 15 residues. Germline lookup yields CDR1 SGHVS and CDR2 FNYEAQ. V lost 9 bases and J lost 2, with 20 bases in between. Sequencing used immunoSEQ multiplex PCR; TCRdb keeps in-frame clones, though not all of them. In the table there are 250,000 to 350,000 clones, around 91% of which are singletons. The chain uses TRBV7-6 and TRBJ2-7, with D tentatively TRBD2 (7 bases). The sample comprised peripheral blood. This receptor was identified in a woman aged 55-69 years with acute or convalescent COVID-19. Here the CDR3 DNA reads TGTGCCAGTGCCCCCGGCCGGGGGGCGACCTACGAGCAGTACTTC. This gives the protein CASAPGRGATYEQYF.